Each of the 12 T cell receptor beta chains below was sequenced from the same sample in a study of T cells in Graves' hyperthyroidism and ophthalmopathy. Researchers took RNA transcripts and amplified the TCR beta CDR3 regions from them. An initial round of RT-PCR targeting the TCR CDR3 relied on the HTBI primer set. TCRdb used MiXCR to reprocess the multiplex PCR reads, holding one entry per CDR3 protein. Of 700,000 or so distinct CDR3 sequences in the sample, more than 14% were seen once. Material for sequencing was blood. These receptors originate from a woman between 45 and 60 years old with Graves' ophthalmopathy.

This clonotype has a count of ten or more. The chain links TRBV6-2 or TRBV6-3 to TRBJ2-7, with 7 nucleotides matching TRBD2. CDR3 length: 19 amino acids. Germline CDR1 MNHEY, CDR2 SVGEGT. Losses at the gene ends were 1 base for V and 5 bases for J; bases not matched to a gene: 20. CDR3 nucleotide sequence: TGTGCCAGCAGTTACTGGCAGGACGTCGACCGGGACTACGACGACGAGCAGTACTTC. Amino acid sequence: CASSYWQDVDRDYDDEQYF.

This clonotype appeared many times. This chain links TRBV27 with TRBJ1-6, with D unclear. CDR3 length equals 13 residues. V was clipped by 8 bases and J by 3 bases, with 8 bases between them. Germline V gene data show CDR1 as MNHEY and CDR2 as SMNVEV (reference sequence). CDR3 loop: CASARNYNSPLHF. Here the CDR3 DNA reads TGTGCCAGCGCAAGAAACTATAATTCACCCCTCCACTTT.

This clonotype showed up many times. This sequence joins TRBV12-3 or TRBV12-4 and TRBJ2-1; 9 nucleotides match TRBD1. This CDR3 is built from 16 residues. The trim removed 3 bases at V and 3 bases at J, leaving 6 bases unmatched. CDR3 in DNA: TGTGCCAGCAGTTTGTTTTCGGGACAGGGCTACAATGAGCAGTTCTTC. Translated: CASSLFSGQGYNEQFF.

This clonotype was observed at least ten times. CDR3 sequence reads: CATSDPRQGAKRNEQFF. In DNA form, the CDR3 reads TGTGCCACCAGTGACCCGAGACAGGGGGCTAAGCGGAATGAGCAGTTCTTC. V usage is TRBV24-1 and J usage is TRBJ2-1; TRBD1 matches at 10 bases. The germline gives CDR1 KGHDR, CDR2 SFDVKD. Trimming removed 4 bases from V and 7 bases from J; junction bases left unmatched: 12. This CDR3 comprises 17 residues.

This clonotype was counted many times. This rearrangement joins TRBV5-1 to TRBJ2-2, with D hard to call. Germline V lookup: CDR1 SGHRS, CDR2 YFSETQ. Trimming stripped 0 bases from V and 0 bases from J, with 6 bases between. This CDR3 has 15 amino acids. The chain's CDR3 is CASSLGATNTGELFF. CDR3 nucleotide sequence: TGCGCCAGCAGCTTGGGGGCAACGAACACCGGGGAGCTGTTTTTT. Together with reference TRBV5-1 and TRBJ2-2, the CDR3 gives the full variable domain: KAGVTQTPRYLIKTRGQQVTLSCSPISGHRSVSWYQQTPGQGLQFLFEYFSETQRNKGNFPGRFSGRQFSNSRSEMNVSTLELGDSALYLCASSLGATNTGELFFGEGSRLTVL.

This clonotype was found many times. The rearrangement links TRBV7-2 to TRBJ2-1; 9 nucleotides line up with TRBD2. The CDR3 spans 16 residues. Germline V gene lookup returns CDR1 SGHTA and CDR2 FQGNSA. V lost 5 bases and J lost 7; bases outside the gene matches: 12. The CDR3 reads CASSPPSGLASNEQFF. The CDR3 DNA sequence: TGTGCCAGCAGCCCGCCCTCGGGACTAGCCTCAAATGAGCAGTTCTTC. The complete variable domain, with remaining parts taken from reference TRBV7-2 and TRBJ2-1, reads GAGVSQSPSNKVTEKGKDVELRCDPISGHTALYWYRQSLGQGLEFLIYFQGNSAPDKSGLPSDRFSAERTGGSVSTLTIQRTQQEDSAVYLCASSPPSGLASNEQFFGPGTRLTVL.

The genes are TRBV14 and TRBJ2-5; D perhaps matches TRBD2 (5 bases). With 4 bases removed from V and 5 bases from J, the gap between germline ends came to 17 bases. CDR3 size: 15 residues. CDR1 SGHDN and CDR2 FVKESK come from the germline V gene. CDR3 DNA sequence: TGTGCCAGCAGCCCACTGTTGCGGGCAAGGGAGACCCAGTACTTC. Translating gives CASSPLLRARETQYF.

The rearrangement uses TRBV28 and TRBJ2-2, with 8 bases that match TRBD1. The CDR3 covers 14 residues. CDR1 and CDR2 from the germline V gene are MDHEN and SYDVKM. The junction had 6 bases not matched to a gene; V was cut back by 5 bases and J by 7 bases. CDR3 in amino acids: CASSRDRMSGELFF. The CDR3 nucleotides read TGTGCCAGCAGTCGGGACAGGATGAGCGGGGAGCTGTTTTTT.

The chain employs TRBV5-4 and TRBJ1-2; D ambiguous. This CDR3 has 13 amino acids. Trimming pared 2 bases from V and 8 bases from J, leaving 13 bases between. Per the germline V gene, CDR1 is SGHNT and CDR2 is YYREEE (reference sequence). The CDR3 loop is CASSFLGFGGYTF. The CDR3, as DNA: TGTGCCAGCAGCTTTCTTGGTTTTGGCGGCTACACCTTC.

This clonotype was observed at least ten times. DNA of the CDR3: TGCAGTGCTAGCTCAACCCAGGGGGATGGCTACACCTTC. This sequence encodes CSASSTQGDGYTF. The rearrangement joins TRBV20-1 to TRBJ1-2; 7 bases are a match to TRBD1. V trimming: 3 bases; J trimming: 6 bases; junction bases outside the gene matches: 7. Germline V gene lookup returns CDR1 DFQATT and CDR2 SNEGSKA (reference sequence). The CDR3 totals 13 residues.

The sample holds many counts of this clonotype. The chain employs TRBV11-2 and TRBJ2-3; no reliable D call. This CDR3 has 12 residues. CDR1 SGHAT and CDR2 FQNNGV come from the germline V gene. V was trimmed by 5 bases and J by 2 bases, leaving 5 bases between them. The CDR3, as DNA: TGTGCCAGCAGCAAAATCACAGATACGCAGTATTTT. The encoded protein is CASSKITDTQYF. The whole variable domain, remainder taken from reference TRBV11-2 and TRBJ2-3, is EAGVAQSPRYKIIEKRQSVAFWCNPISGHATLYWYQQILGQGPKLLIQFQNNGVVDDSQLPKDRFSAERLKGVDSTLKIQPAKLEDSAVYLCASSKITDTQYFGPGTRLTVL.

This chain uses TRBV28 with TRBJ2-7, with 7 bases fitting TRBD1. Unmatched junction bases numbered 8, after V lost 7 bases and J lost 5 bases. CDR3 length: 13 residues. The germline CDR1 and CDR2 sequences are MDHEN and SYDVKM. The DNA for the CDR3 is TGTGCCAGCAAGGGGGCAGGGGCCCACGAGCAGTACTTC. It yields the protein CASKGAGAHEQYF.